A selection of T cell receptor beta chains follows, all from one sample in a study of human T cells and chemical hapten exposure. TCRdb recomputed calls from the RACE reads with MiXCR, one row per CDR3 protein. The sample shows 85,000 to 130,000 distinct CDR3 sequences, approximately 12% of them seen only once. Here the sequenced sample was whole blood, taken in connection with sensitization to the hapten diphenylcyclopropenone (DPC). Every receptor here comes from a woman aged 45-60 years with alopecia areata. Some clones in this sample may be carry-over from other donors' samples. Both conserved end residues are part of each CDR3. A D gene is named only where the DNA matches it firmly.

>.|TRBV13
CASSQREGWITEAFF
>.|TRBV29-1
CSVGETYEQYF
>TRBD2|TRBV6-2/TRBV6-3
CASSELATPYNEQFF
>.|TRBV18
CASSPSEYSYNEQFF
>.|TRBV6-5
CASSRAGTLGNQPQHF
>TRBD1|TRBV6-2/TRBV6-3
CASRASDPGQFSFGSNQPQHF
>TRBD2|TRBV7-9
CASSLGLAGIDTQYF
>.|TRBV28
CASRRDSPFTDTQYF
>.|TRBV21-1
CASSPKWGGGLETGELFF
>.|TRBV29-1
CSVKPGQGNIQYF
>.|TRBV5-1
CASCRDPDGNTIYF
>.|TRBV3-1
CASSQGGPHHEQFF
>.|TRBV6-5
CASRGNSNQPQHF
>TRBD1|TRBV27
CASARQGSYNEQFF
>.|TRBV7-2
CASSLNRQETQYF
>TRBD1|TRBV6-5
CASSSTGILNTEAFF
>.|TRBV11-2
CASSLDLSPTPYNEQFF
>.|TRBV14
CASSRGLNEKLFF
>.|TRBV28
CASSSHFRVPTFF
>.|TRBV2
CASSRQSSYEQYF
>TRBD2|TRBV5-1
CASSLVFGGSPNEQFF
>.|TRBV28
CASSGGLNNQPQHF
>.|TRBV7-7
CASSLNHREANTGELFF
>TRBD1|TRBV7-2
CASSSDRGIYEQYF
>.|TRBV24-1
CATSDQGRRETQYF
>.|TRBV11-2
CASSLVPGRGNTIYF
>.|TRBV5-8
CASSYGGDEAPLHF
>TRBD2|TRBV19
CASSPTSGRTNEQFF
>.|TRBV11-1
CASSSTYRQYF
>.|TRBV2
CASRDRAGGRGSPLHF
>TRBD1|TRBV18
CASSPGQGDQPQHF
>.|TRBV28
CASSTANYGYTF
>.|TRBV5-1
CASSLEGGEQYF
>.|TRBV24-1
CATSEGRTANQPQHF
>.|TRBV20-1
CSARVSADTQYF
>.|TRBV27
CASSEGNQPQHF
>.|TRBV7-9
CASSPRAAVTEAFF
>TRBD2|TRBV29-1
CSVDGTSGGLGYTQYF
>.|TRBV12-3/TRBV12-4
CASSTTGVRLSSGNTIYF
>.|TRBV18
CASSPLSQGRMETQYF
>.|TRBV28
CASTSGSGSNQPQHF
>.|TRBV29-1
CSVVGGPADTQYF
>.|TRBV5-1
CASSPERGTKNIQYF
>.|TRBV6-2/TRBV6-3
CASKDGGRLSYEQYF
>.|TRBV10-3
CAISEREKNTEAFF
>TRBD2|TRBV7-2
CASSFGLAYTYEQYF
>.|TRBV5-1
CASSLSEGYEQYF
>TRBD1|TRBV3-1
CASSQDIGQGAKGQQFF